Below are 6 T cell receptor beta chains sequenced from a single sample in a study of cytotoxic CD8 clonotypes in ibrutinib-treated CLL. TCRdb's table, derived via immunoSEQ multiplex PCR, lists solely in-frame clones and lacks some. Among some 200,000 clones listed, around 72% were seen once. Specimen: PBMCs, collected after 24 months of ibrutinib treatment. The receptors come from a human donor with chronic lymphocytic leukemia.

The genes are TRBV10-2 and TRBJ2-1; no clear D. In germline, CDR1 is WSHSY, CDR2 SAAADI. The CDR3 is 12 residues long. V was trimmed by 6 bases and J by 4 bases, leaving 7 bases between them. Here the CDR3 DNA reads TGCGCCAGCAGGCCACAGTACAATGAGCAGTTCTTC. Translated, it gives CASRPQYNEQFF.

The chain employs TRBV7-2 and TRBJ2-7; TRBD2 agrees at 10 bases. Germline V gene data show CDR1 as SGHTA and CDR2 as FQGNSA. V gave up 2 bases and J gave up 5 bases; unmatched junction bases: 6. CDR3 length equals 15 residues. CDR3 coding DNA: TGTGCCAGCAGCTTACAAGCGGGAGGGCCGGACGAGCAGTACTTC. Amino acid sequence: CASSLQAGGPDEQYF.

The V gene is TRBV11-2, the J gene TRBJ2-6; 7 bases are a match to TRBD1. Germline V CDR1 and CDR2: SGHAT, FQNNGV. The junction had 9 bases not matched to a gene; V was cut back by 5 bases and J by 8 bases. This CDR3 is built from 15 residues. CDR3 in DNA: TGTGCCAGCAGCAGGGGACAGTCTGGATCCAACGTCCTGACTTTC. The encoded protein is CASSRGQSGSNVLTF.

In its sample, this clone was seen a few times. This chain links TRBV9 with TRBJ1-2; D gene uncertain. Germline V lookup: CDR1 SGDLS, CDR2 YYNGEE. CDR3 length equals 13 residues. Trimming stripped 3 bases from V and 8 bases from J, with 14 bases between. CDR3 sequence: CASSAGRVRGYTF. CDR3 coding DNA: TGTGCCAGCAGCGCCGGCAGAGTGCGGGGCTACACCTTC.

J is TRBJ2-1 and V is TRBV29-1; D ambiguous. Germline V lookup: CDR1 SQVTM, CDR2 ANQGSEA. This CDR3 contains 12 residues. V was pared by 1 base and J by 6 bases, with 7 bases between. CDR3 coding DNA: TGCAGCGTTGAAGTCTTTGCCAATGAGCAGTTCTTC. Amino acid sequence: CSVEVFANEQFF.

V and J are TRBV6-5 and TRBJ2-2; D perhaps matches TRBD2 (6 bases). This CDR3 has 15 amino acids. Trimming removed 6 bases at V and 0 bases at J, with 11 bases between. Germline assignment: CDR1 MNHEY and CDR2 SVGAGI. CDR3 sequence reads: CASSTGLPNTGELFF. The CDR3 bases are TGTGCCAGCAGCACGGGACTTCCGAACACCGGGGAGCTGTTTTTT.